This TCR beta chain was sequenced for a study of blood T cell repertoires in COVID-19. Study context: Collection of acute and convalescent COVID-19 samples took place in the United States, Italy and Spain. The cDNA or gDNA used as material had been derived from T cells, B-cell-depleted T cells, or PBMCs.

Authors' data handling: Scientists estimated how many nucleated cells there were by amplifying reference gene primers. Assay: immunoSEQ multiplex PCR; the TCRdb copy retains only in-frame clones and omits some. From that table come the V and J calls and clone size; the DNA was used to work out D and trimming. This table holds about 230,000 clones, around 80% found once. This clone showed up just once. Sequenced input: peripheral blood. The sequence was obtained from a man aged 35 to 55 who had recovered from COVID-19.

The CDR3 sequence: CASVWAGDQETQYF. The CDR3 DNA reads as TGTGCCTCAGTGTGGGCAGGGGACCAAGAGACCCAGTACTTC. V usage is TRBV2 and J usage is TRBJ2-5; TRBD1 is a possible D gene (6 bases). In germline, CDR1 is SNHLY, CDR2 FYNNEI. The V gene lost 11 bases and the J gene lost 0 bases, with 16 bases spanning the gap. The CDR3 length is 14 residues. Variable domain in full (rest from reference TRBV2 and TRBJ2-5): EPEVTQTPSHQVTQMGQEVILRCVPISNHLYFYWYRQILGQKVEFLVSFYNNEISEKSEIFDDQFSVERPDGSNFTLKIRSTKLEDSAMYFCASVWAGDQETQYFGPGTRLLVL.